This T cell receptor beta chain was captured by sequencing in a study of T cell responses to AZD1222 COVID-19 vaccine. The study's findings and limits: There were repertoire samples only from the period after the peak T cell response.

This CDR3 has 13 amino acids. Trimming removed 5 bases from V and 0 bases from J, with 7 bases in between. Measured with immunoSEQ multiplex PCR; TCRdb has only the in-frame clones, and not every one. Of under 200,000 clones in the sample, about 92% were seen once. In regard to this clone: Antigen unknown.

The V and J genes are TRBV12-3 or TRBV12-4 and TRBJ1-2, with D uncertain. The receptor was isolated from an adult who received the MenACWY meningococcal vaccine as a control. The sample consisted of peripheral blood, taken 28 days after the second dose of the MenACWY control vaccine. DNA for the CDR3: TGTGCCAGCAGTAAGGAAGCTAACTATGGCTACACCTTC. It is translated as CASSKEANYGYTF.